These 26 T cell receptor beta chains were all obtained from the same sample, sequenced in a study of T cells after yellow fever vaccination. TCRdb processed the 5' RACE reads anew with MiXCR; each CDR3 protein has one entry. This table holds roughly 32,000 distinct CDR3 sequences, 6.6% found once. The specimen comprised PBMCs, either bulk or a sorted T-cell subset (CD4+, CD8+, memory, or dextramer-sorted; not recorded which), sampled on the day of the first yellow fever vaccination. The origin of the receptors is a man aged 18 to 30 who received the YFV17D yellow fever vaccine.

This clonotype was seen ten or more times. The chain uses TRBV20-1 and TRBJ2-1; 12 bases agree with TRBD2. V was pared by 5 bases and J by 8 bases, with 10 bases of the junction left unmatched. Germline V gene data show CDR1 as DFQATT and CDR2 as SNEGSKA (reference sequence). This CDR3 is built from 15 residues. The CDR3 region has the DNA TGCAGTGCTTCCCTCCGGCTAGCGGGGGGGGATGAGCAGTTCTTC. Protein: CSASLRLAGGDEQFF.

Ten or more counts support this clonotype. The chain carries TRBV20-1 and TRBJ2-3; a weak D match, TRBD1 (5 bases). This CDR3 is 12 amino acids long. In germline, CDR1 is DFQATT, CDR2 SNEGSKA (reference sequence). The V and J ends lost 7 bases and 2 bases respectively, with 10 bases between them. CDR3 nucleotide sequence: TGCAGTGTACCGACAGCCACAGATACGCAGTATTTT. Residues: CSVPTATDTQYF.

This clonotype has at least ten counts. The rearrangement joins TRBV12-3 or TRBV12-4 to TRBJ1-1, with 7 positions matching TRBD1. Trimming at V came to 6 bases and at J to 1 base, leaving 8 bases not matched to a gene. This CDR3 contains 15 residues. CDR3 sequence: CASRTEQGRNTEAFF. For the CDR3, the DNA is TGTGCCAGCAGGACAGAACAGGGGCGGAACACTGAAGCTTTCTTT.

This clonotype was recorded at least ten times. The chain employs TRBV4-3 and TRBJ2-2, with 7 bases lining up with TRBD1. This CDR3 spans 15 amino acids. With V trimmed by 4 bases and J by 4 bases, 6 bases remained unmatched. Germline V gene lookup returns CDR1 LGHNA and CDR2 YSLEER. The CDR3 bases are TGCGCCAGCAGCCCAGCGACAGGGAGCACCGGGGAGCTGTTTTTT. Protein product: CASSPATGSTGELFF.

This clonotype was counted only a few times. The genes are TRBV6-1 and TRBJ2-1, with D perhaps matching TRBD1 (5 bases). CDR1 is MNHNS and CDR2 is SASEGT in the germline V gene. Trimming pared 6 bases from V and 5 bases from J, leaving 14 bases between. This CDR3 has 14 amino acids. CDR3 protein: CASRRTNIDNEQFF. The CDR3 DNA reads as TGTGCCAGCAGAAGGACAAATATAGACAATGAGCAGTTCTTC.

The table lists this clonotype with many counts. The genes are TRBV11-2 and TRBJ2-7, with 10 bases lining up with TRBD1. The V segment lost 5 bases and the J segment 6 bases; nucleotides outside the gene matches: 10. CDR1 and CDR2 (germline): SGHAT, FQNNGV. The CDR3 runs to 15 residues. DNA of the CDR3: TGTGCCAGCAGCCCAACAGGACAGGGGGACATCGAGCAGTACTTC. It specifies CASSPTGQGDIEQYF.

This clonotype was seen many times. The chain couples TRBV5-5 to TRBJ2-5; D might be TRBD1 or TRBD2, each matching 5 bases. The V gene lost 1 base and the J gene lost 5 bases, with 9 bases spanning the gap. The CDR3 runs to 13 residues. Germline loops: CDR1 SGHKS, CDR2 YYEKEE (reference sequence). CDR3 sequence (DNA): TGTGCCAGCAGCTTGACGGGACGGGAGACCCAGTACTTC. Protein product: CASSLTGRETQYF. The variable domain in full, with the rest retrieved from reference TRBV5-5 and TRBJ2-5, is DAGVTQSPTHLIKTRGQQVTLRCSPISGHKSVSWYQQVLGQGPQFIFQYYEKEERGRGNFPDRFSARQFPNYSSELNVNALLLGDSALYLCASSLTGRETQYFGPGTRLLVL.

At least ten counts were recorded for this clonotype. This rearrangement joins TRBV29-1 to TRBJ1-2; D is undetermined. With 0 bases removed from V and 6 bases from J, the gap between germline ends came to 14 bases. The germline gives CDR1 SQVTM, CDR2 ANQGSEA. This CDR3 contains 14 residues. In nucleotides, the CDR3 is TGCAGCGTTGAAGAAGACGAGGGAGTCAATGGCTACACCTTC. This codes for CSVEEDEGVNGYTF.

The sample holds a few counts of this clonotype. A read error is possible here, since a much larger clone lies one base away. CDR3 protein: CASSHRENTEAFF. The CDR3 bases are TGCGCCAGCAGCCACCGGGAGAACACTGAAGCTTTCTTT. The V gene is TRBV4-1, the J gene TRBJ1-1, with no clear D. The CDR3 covers 13 residues. Trimming stripped 3 bases from V and 1 base from J, with 6 bases between. Germline V gives CDR1 MGHRA, CDR2 YSYEKL.

This clonotype was counted at least ten times. This chain links TRBV18 with TRBJ2-5; 8 bases map to TRBD1. CDR3 length equals 15 residues. The germline CDR1 and CDR2 sequences are KGHSH and LQKENI. V trimming: 2 bases; J trimming: 1 base; junction bases outside the gene matches: 3. The CDR3 loop is CASSPSDRAQETQYF. CDR3 in DNA: TGTGCCAGCTCACCATCGGACAGGGCCCAAGAGACCCAGTACTTC. Full variable domain (rest looked up from reference TRBV18 and TRBJ2-5): NAGVMQNPRHLVRRRGQEARLRCSPMKGHSHVYWYRQLPEEGLKFMVYLQKENIIDESGMPKERFSAEFPKEGPSILRIQQVVRGDSAAYFCASSPSDRAQETQYFGPGTRLLVL.

At least ten counts were recorded for this clonotype. The rearrangement links TRBV4-1 to TRBJ2-1; 12 bases map to TRBD2. Germline CDR1 MGHRA, CDR2 YSYEKL. The ends lost 6 bases at V and 10 bases at J; junction bases unmatched: 13. This CDR3 has 16 residues. The CDR3 nucleotides read TGCGCCAGCAGGCCTCTGACTAGCGGGGGCATCAAGGAGCAGTTCTTC. As protein: CASRPLTSGGIKEQFF.

At least ten counts were recorded for this clonotype. The J gene is TRBJ2-3, the V gene TRBV2; D is possibly TRBD1 (6 bases). CDR3 length equals 13 residues. V lost 6 bases and J 2 bases, leaving 9 bases between the germline ends. The V gene's germline CDR1 is SNHLY and CDR2 FYNNEI. The CDR3 reads CASRTGITDTQYF. In nucleotides, the CDR3 is TGTGCCAGCAGAACAGGGATCACAGATACGCAGTATTTT.

In its sample, this clonotype was seen many times. This rearrangement joins TRBV7-3 to TRBJ2-3; D remains ambiguous. Germline CDR1 and CDR2: SGHTA and FQGTGA. CDR3 length equals 15 residues. V was cut by 5 bases and J by 1 base, with 13 bases left in between. CDR3 protein: CASSPVGTGTDTQYF. The CDR3 DNA reads TGTGCCAGCAGCCCCGTGGGCACCGGCACAGATACGCAGTATTTT.

At least ten counts were recorded for this clonotype. V and J are TRBV6-5 and TRBJ1-5; D perhaps matches TRBD1 (5 bases). The ends were cut back, 4 bases at V and 6 bases at J, with 10 bases in the middle. The germline gives CDR1 MNHEY, CDR2 SVGAGI. CDR3 length: 13 amino acids. The CDR3 loop is CASSSTQGQPQHF. The CDR3 DNA reads as TGTGCCAGCAGTTCAACTCAGGGTCAGCCCCAGCATTTT.

This clonotype was seen repeatedly, ten times or more. The chain uses TRBV11-2 and TRBJ2-7; D perhaps matches TRBD1 (6 bases). Germline CDR1 is SGHAT and CDR2 is FQNNGV. Trimming pared 1 base from V and 7 bases from J, leaving 11 bases between. CDR3 size: 13 residues. The CDR3 coding sequence is TGTGCCAGCAGCTTAGTTGGGGGCGAAGAGCAGTACGTC. This gives the protein CASSLVGGEEQYV.

In this sample, this clonotype is medium-sized. The genes are TRBV12-3 or TRBV12-4 and TRBJ2-5; the D is unclear. This CDR3 is built from 12 residues. V lost 6 bases, J lost 5 bases, and 10 bases lay in between. The CDR3, as DNA: TGTGCCAGCAGCTCCCCAGTGGAGACCCAGTACTTC. It translates to CASSSPVETQYF.

This clonotype appeared a few times. The V call is TRBV27, the J call TRBJ2-7, with D perhaps matching TRBD1 (7 bases). The CDR3 extends over 14 amino acids. V lost 8 bases, J lost 6 bases, and 20 bases lay in between. Germline V gene data show CDR1 as MNHEY and CDR2 as SMNVEV (reference sequence). CDR3 bases: TGTGCCAGCGATCGGAGGGGGCGCTATGGCGAGCAGTACGTC. It encodes CASDRRGRYGEQYV.

Note on this clonotype: It may be a read error: a sequence one base away is much more abundant. This chain uses TRBV7-2 with TRBJ2-7; D remains ambiguous. Germline assignment: CDR1 SGHTA and CDR2 FQGNSA. This CDR3 spans 13 amino acids. CDR3: CARSSDVTYEQYF. CDR3 bases: TGTGCCAGGAGCTCGGACGTTACCTACGAGCAGTACTTC.

The CDR3, as DNA: TGTGCCACCCGACTAGCGGGGGATTACACCGGGGAGCTGTTTTTT. Translated, it gives CATRLAGDYTGELFF. The rearrangement uses TRBV2 and TRBJ2-2; TRBD2 matches 12 bases. The J segment lost 3 bases and the V segment lost 10 bases, leaving 6 bases of the junction unmatched. Germline V CDR1 and CDR2: SNHLY, FYNNEI. The CDR3 contains 15 residues.

This clonotype appeared many times. J is TRBJ1-4 and V is TRBV4-2; TRBD1 matches at 9 bases. Germline loops: CDR1 LGHNA, CDR2 YNFKEQ. Trimming took 0 bases from V and 7 from J; bases not matched to a gene: 9. The length of the CDR3 is 17 residues. This chain's CDR3 is CASSQDPDRGRVEKLFF. The CDR3 nucleotides are TGTGCCAGCAGCCAAGATCCGGACAGGGGTAGGGTTGAAAAACTGTTTTTT.

There are many counts of this clonotype. The chain employs TRBV3-1 and TRBJ2-3; TRBD2 aligns across 10 bases. Trimming took 0 bases from V and 9 from J; bases not matched to a gene: 6. This CDR3 comprises 15 residues. Germline V lookup: CDR1 LGHDT, CDR2 YNNKEL (reference sequence). CDR3 DNA sequence: TGTGCCAGCAGCCAAGAGGGGCTAGCGGGGGCGACGCAGTATTTT. Protein sequence: CASSQEGLAGATQYF.

This clonotype has ten or more counts. The chain uses TRBV3-1 and TRBJ2-3, with 9 nucleotides matching TRBD1. Trimming cost V 0 bases and J 5 bases; bases outside gene matches: 12. The CDR3 is 18 amino acids. Per the germline V gene, CDR1 is LGHDT and CDR2 is YNNKEL (reference sequence). CDR3 in DNA: TGTGCCAGCAGCCAAGATAGAACTGGGACAGGGCCACTAGATACGCAGTATTTT. Protein: CASSQDRTGTGPLDTQYF.

The rearrangement links TRBV6-2 or TRBV6-3 to TRBJ2-5; D is tentatively TRBD1 or TRBD2 (6 bases each). Trimming left V 5 bases short and J 5 bases short, with 15 bases between. CDR1 and CDR2 (germline): MNHEY, SVGEGT. There are 14 residues in the CDR3. The CDR3: CASSTEGGMETQYF. The CDR3 region has the DNA TGTGCCAGCAGTACGGAGGGGGGTATGGAGACCCAGTACTTC.

The chain joins TRBV12-3 or TRBV12-4 to TRBJ2-7; no clear D. Deletions cut 6 bases from V and 2 bases from J, with 14 bases between. The length of the CDR3 is 14 residues. CDR3: CASSFGRSTYEQYF. In DNA form, the CDR3 reads TGTGCCAGCAGCTTCGGGCGGTCCACCTACGAGCAGTACTTC.

This clonotype was seen at least ten times. The chain has TRBV21-1 and TRBJ2-7; whether TRBD1, the table's D call, matches the DNA was not checked. TRBV21-1 is deemed a pseudogene. The CDR3 contains 16 residues. In DNA form, the CDR3 reads TGTGCCAGCAGCGGGGGACACCGGGGAAGCTCCTACGAGCAGTACGTC. Protein sequence: CASSGGHRGSSYEQYV.

This clonotype was observed many times. The V call is TRBV5-8, the J call TRBJ2-7, with 7 bases fitting TRBD1. Per germline, CDR1 SGHTS and CDR2 YDEGEE. The ends lost 7 bases at V and 2 bases at J; junction bases unmatched: 9. CDR3 length equals 14 residues. CDR3 amino acids: CASAHPQGTYEQYF. The CDR3 DNA follows: TGTGCCAGCGCCCATCCACAGGGGACCTACGAGCAGTACTTC.